This T cell receptor (beta chain) originates from a study of shared clonotypes between healthy human individuals. Study in general: The study enrolled two women and a few men aged 18 to 49.

The count of this clone is one. What it binds is not known. Study-wide points: The study sampled only blood, and tissue repertoires likely differ. Shared clonotypes across all four donors exceeded non-shared ones in generation probability.

Deletions cut 2 bases from V and 2 bases from J, with 7 bases between. The CDR3 has 13 amino acids. Germline V gene data show CDR1 as SGHTA and CDR2 as FQGTGA. Researchers ran the assay at a deep level. The protocol was immunoSEQ multiplex PCR, while the TCRdb copy is restricted to in-frame clones and leaves out a portion. This repertoire shows 2.5 million or so clones, 90% to 95% found once; its top ten account for around 0.15%. Sequencing was carried out using naive CD4+ T cells sorted from blood. As to subset: CD45RA+ positively selected. This TCR was recovered from a young man in good health. The chain is built from TRBV7-3 and TRBJ2-7; D is unresolved. DNA for the CDR3: TGTGCCAGCAGCTTACGCAGCCCCTACGAGCAGTACTTC. Translated, it gives CASSLRSPYEQYF.